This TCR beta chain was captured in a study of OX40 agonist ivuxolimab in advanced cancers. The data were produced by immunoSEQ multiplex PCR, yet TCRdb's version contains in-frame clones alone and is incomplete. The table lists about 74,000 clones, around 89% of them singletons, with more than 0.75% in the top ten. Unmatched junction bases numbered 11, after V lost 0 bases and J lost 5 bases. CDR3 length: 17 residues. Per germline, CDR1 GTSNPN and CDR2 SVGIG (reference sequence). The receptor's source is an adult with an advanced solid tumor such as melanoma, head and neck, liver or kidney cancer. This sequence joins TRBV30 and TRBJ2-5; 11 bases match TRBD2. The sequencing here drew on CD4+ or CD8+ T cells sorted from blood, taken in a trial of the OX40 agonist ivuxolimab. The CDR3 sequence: CAWSVRSSGRVMETQYF. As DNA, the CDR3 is TGTGCCTGGAGTGTACGGAGTAGCGGGAGGGTTATGGAGACCCAGTACTTC.